Listed here are 13 T cell receptor beta chains from one sample, sequenced in a study of cytomegalovirus exposure and HLA in healthy donors. Researchers ran the PCR with 60 Vbeta and 13 Jbeta primers. Method: immunoSEQ multiplex PCR; TCRdb's copy keeps in-frame clones and lacks some. The sample includes approximately 85,000 clones, roughly 75% of them seen just once. Sequencing input: PBMCs. These receptors were obtained from a man between 25 and 39 years old in good health and CMV-seronegative.

Details on this clone: A junction boundary mismatches the germline segment, possibly from a read error. The chain couples TRBV5-4 to TRBJ2-7, with D possibly TRBD1 on 5 matching bases. The germline CDR1 and CDR2 sequences are SGHNT and YYREEE (reference sequence). The CDR3 covers 11 residues. The CDR3 coding sequence is TGTGCCAGCAGCTTGGCCGAGGACACAGTTTTC. Translation: CASSLAEDTVF. Using reference TRBV5-4 and TRBJ2-7 for the parts outside the CDR3, the full variable domain is ETGVTQSPTHLIKTRGQQVTLRCSSQSGHNTVSWYQQALGQGPQFIFQYYREEENGRGNFPPRFSGLQFPNYSSELNVNALELDDSALYLCASSLAEDTVFGPGTRLTVT.

The chain couples TRBV19 to TRBJ2-7; D possibly corresponds to TRBD1 (6 bases). This CDR3 comprises 13 residues. Per germline, CDR1 LNHDA and CDR2 SQIVND (reference sequence). Trimming stripped 3 bases from V and 5 bases from J, with 11 bases between. CDR3 DNA sequence: TGTGCCAGTAGTATTGGGGGCATGCACGAGCAGTACTTC. This sequence encodes CASSIGGMHEQYF.

The CDR3 sequence is CASSRSGTVDSGNTIYF. CDR3 nucleotide sequence: TGTGCCAGCAGTCGATCCGGGACAGTAGACTCTGGAAACACCATATATTTT. The genes are TRBV27 and TRBJ1-3; 7 nucleotides align to TRBD1. Germline V gene lookup returns CDR1 MNHEY and CDR2 SMNVEV (reference sequence). Trimming cost V 5 bases and J 0 bases; bases outside gene matches: 10. The CDR3 covers 17 residues.

This clone is a singleton in its sample. The genes are TRBV11-3 and TRBJ1-2; D remains unclear. Per the germline V gene, CDR1 is SGHNT and CDR2 is YENEEA. This CDR3 has 13 residues. V was cut by 1 base and J by 8 bases, with 11 bases left in between. For the CDR3, the DNA is TGTGCCAGCAGCTTAGTACCGGGTACCGGCTACACCTTC. It codes for CASSLVPGTGYTF.

J is TRBJ1-1 and V is TRBV6-5; tentative D call: TRBD1 (5 bases). Germline V gives CDR1 MNHEY, CDR2 SVGAGI. V was shortened by 0 bases and J by 7 bases, with 9 bases between the two germline ends. This CDR3 region has 13 residues. CDR3 residues: CASSYSGGVEAFF. The CDR3 DNA follows: TGTGCCAGCAGTTACTCGGGGGGAGTTGAAGCTTTCTTT.

The rearrangement links TRBV6-4 to TRBJ2-5; 8 positions agree with TRBD1. V dropped 3 bases and J dropped 2; count of bases not matched to a gene: 8. Per germline, CDR1 MRHNA and CDR2 SNTAGT. This CDR3 contains 16 residues. CDR3 DNA: TGTGCCAGCAGTGAGTCCGCGACAGGGGATCAAGAGACCCAGTACTTC. It specifies CASSESATGDQETQYF.

The genes are TRBV30 and TRBJ2-2, with 7 positions matching TRBD1. The V segment lost 0 bases and the J segment 3 bases; nucleotides outside the gene matches: 13. In germline, CDR1 is GTSNPN, CDR2 SVGIG (reference sequence). The CDR3 extends over 18 amino acids. The CDR3 region is CAWSVQGRQGWDTGELFF. CDR3 nucleotide sequence: TGTGCCTGGAGTGTTCAAGGTCGACAGGGATGGGACACCGGGGAGCTGTTTTTT.

The chain recombines TRBV29-1 with TRBJ2-5; no clear D. This CDR3 is built from 11 residues. Trimming shortened V by 1 base and J by 3 bases, and 3 bases separated the two germline ends. Germline values: CDR1 SQVTM, CDR2 ANQGSEA. CDR3 sequence reads: CSVEGKETQYF. In DNA form, the CDR3 reads TGCAGCGTTGAAGGTAAAGAGACCCAGTACTTC.

This chain joins TRBV4-2 and TRBJ2-2; 8 bases align to TRBD1. CDR1 is LGHNA, CDR2 YNFKEQ, per germline. V gave up 4 bases and J gave up 7 bases; unmatched junction bases: 8. The CDR3 has 15 residues. The DNA of the CDR3 is TGTGCCAGCAGCCCGGACAGGGTGGACGGCGGGGAGCTGTTTTTT. This sequence encodes CASSPDRVDGGELFF.

This clone came up a few times. The V gene is TRBV6-6, the J gene TRBJ2-1, with TRBD2 matching over 7 bases. The germline V gene encodes CDR1 MNHNY and CDR2 SVGAGI (reference sequence). The CDR3 sequence is 15 residues long. The ends lost 6 bases at V and 5 bases at J; junction bases unmatched: 10. CDR3 residues: CASSPARELNNEQFF. CDR3 nucleotide sequence: TGTGCCAGCAGCCCCGCGCGGGAGTTGAACAATGAGCAGTTCTTC.

This clone was observed once. The J gene is TRBJ1-2, the V gene TRBV30; perhaps TRBD1 as D (5 bases). The ends were cut back, 0 bases at V and 7 bases at J, with 12 bases in the middle. Germline V gene lookup returns CDR1 GTSNPN and CDR2 SVGIG (reference sequence). CDR3 size: 13 residues. The CDR3 DNA is TGTGCCTGGAGTGTGAGGCGACAGCCTGGCTACACCTTC. Translation gives CAWSVRRQPGYTF.

The chain links TRBV19 to TRBJ2-7, with D perhaps TRBD2 (5 bases). The germline CDR1 and CDR2 sequences are LNHDA and SQIVND (reference sequence). The CDR3 extends over 13 amino acids. With 3 bases removed from V and 6 bases from J, the gap between germline ends came to 12 bases. The CDR3 nucleotides read TGTGCCAGTAGTATGCTTGCGGGTGGCGAGCAGTACTTC. Protein sequence: CASSMLAGGEQYF. Complete variable domain (other parts from reference TRBV19 and TRBJ2-7): DGGITQSPKYLFRKEGQNVTLSCEQNLNHDAMYWYRQDPGQGLRLIYYSQIVNDFQKGDIAEGYSVSREKKESFPLTVTSAQKNPTAFYLCASSMLAGGEQYFGPGTRLTVT.

The gene calls are TRBV7-9 and TRBJ1-2; TRBD1 matches 7 bases. Germline V gene sequence: CDR1 SEHNR, CDR2 FQNEAQ (reference sequence). J gave up 3 bases and V 5 bases, and 3 bases lay outside the gene matches. The CDR3 is 13 amino acids. CDR3 in DNA: TGTGCCAGCAGCGCCGGGACAGACTATGGCTACACCTTC. Translation: CASSAGTDYGYTF.